This T cell receptor beta chain was captured in a study of metastatic and nonmetastatic thyroid tumors. Study-wide context: Malignant thyroid and benign thyroid patients provided blood and tumor or nodule tissue whose repertoires were compared. The study's findings and limits: Reportedly, malignant thyroid tumors had significantly higher TCR beta diversity than benign nodules, in blood and tumor.

Ahead of thyroid surgery, no patient had received treatment of any kind. Turning to this clone: As yet, its antigen is unknown.

How the authors handled the data: CDR3 was compared across clinicopathological groups, and the resulting differences were used to build a distant-metastasis classifier for papillary thyroid cancer. TCRdb recomputed clones from the PCR reads via MiXCR. The V and J calls, along with clone size, are taken from TCRdb and not from the paper's own processing. The data contain about 43,000 clones, more than 20% of them singletons. From germline, CDR1 is SGHRS and CDR2 YFSETQ. There are 14 residues in the CDR3. V lost 0 bases and J 3 bases, leaving 10 bases between the germline ends. The sequencing sample was made of tumor tissue. The chain carries TRBV5-1 and TRBJ2-7, with D unclear. The receptor comes from a female donor with papillary thyroid cancer or a benign thyroid nodule (not recorded which). Some clones in this sample may be carry-over from other donors' samples. CDR3 amino acids: CASSLGWRNYEQYF. CDR3 bases: TGCGCCAGCAGCTTGGGATGGAGAAACTACGAGCAGTACTTC.